What follows is one TCR beta chain and its context. The antigen is undetermined. This sample was included in a study of cytomegalovirus exposure and HLA in healthy donors. Study outcomes and limitations: The authors later linked a missense DCLRE1C variant to TCR beta V- and J-gene trimming. Using a false discovery rate of 0.05, a later analysis showed that approximately 17,000 TCR beta sequences were associated with HLA alleles. The study labeled approximately 150 TCR beta chains cytomegalovirus-associated. A prior analysis recorded that most TCR beta V segments were productive about 87% or about 30% of the time.

Vbeta (60) and Jbeta (13) primers were used in the PCR. Data came from immunoSEQ multiplex PCR; TCRdb stores just in-frame clones and leaves some out. The sample has 100,000 or so clones, roughly 76% seen once; the top ten hold approximately 3.5%. V trimming: 7 bases; J trimming: 15 bases; junction bases outside the gene matches: 16. The CDR3 consists of 14 residues. The germline V gene encodes CDR1 SQVTM and CDR2 ANQGSEA. This chain connects TRBV29-1 to TRBJ2-1, with TRBD2 matching 12 bases. Material for sequencing was PBMCs. The clonotype originates from a man in his forties or fifties in good health and CMV-seronegative. CDR3 loop: CSATGVLAGGTRFF. In nucleotides, the CDR3 is TGCAGCGCCACGGGGGTACTAGCGGGGGGCACGCGGTTCTTC.